The 30 T cell receptor beta chains below were found in one sample sequenced in a study of blood T cell repertoires in COVID-19 (TCRdb year 2020). The receptor library was made with the immunoSEQ multiplex PCR assay. The source is immuneACCESS, and TCRdb retained only in-frame sequences with V and J called. Part of the clones is not carried over; for the studies checked, unresolved V genes explain less than half of this, and the remainder is unexplained. Counted in this sample were over 110,000 clones; 75% to 85% of them appeared once. Around 3.4% of the sample goes to the ten largest clones. The sample comprised peripheral blood. The receptors derive from a man between 65 and 79 years old who had recovered from COVID-19.

CDR3 sequence: CAWSAGQGGQPQHF. In DNA, the CDR3 is TGTGCCTGGAGTGCTGGACAGGGAGGGCAGCCCCAGCATTTT. V and J are TRBV30 and TRBJ1-5; 8 bases map to TRBD1. With V trimmed by 1 base and J by 7 bases, 6 bases remained unmatched. The CDR3 runs to 14 residues. Germline V gene sequence: CDR1 GTSNPN, CDR2 SVGIG (reference sequence).

This chain links TRBV5-1 with TRBJ2-1, with 11 bases that match TRBD2. V shed 1 base and J 6 bases; nucleotides not matched to a gene: 9. This CDR3 comprises 17 residues. CDR1 is SGHRS, CDR2 YFSETQ, per germline. CDR3 bases: TGCGCCAGCAGCTTGAGAACTAGCGGGAGTAACTCCAATGAGCAGTTCTTC. It translates to CASSLRTSGSNSNEQFF.

This chain uses TRBV27 with TRBJ1-5, with 10 nucleotides matching TRBD1. The CDR3 extends over 15 amino acids. The V segment lost 2 bases and the J segment 4 bases; nucleotides outside the gene matches: 2. Germline CDR1 reads MNHEY; CDR2 reads SMNVEV (reference sequence). The CDR3 sequence is CASSLGQGGNQPQHF. The CDR3 nucleotides read TGTGCCAGCAGTTTAGGACAGGGGGGAAATCAGCCCCAGCATTTT.

This clone has a count of ten or more. The chain links TRBV12-5 to TRBJ2-5, with 9 bases aligning to TRBD1. With V trimmed by 5 bases and J by 3 bases, 10 bases remained unmatched. This CDR3 comprises 16 residues. Germline CDR1 and CDR2: LGHNT and FRNRAP. CDR3 residues: CASGNPKGTGKETQYF. The CDR3 DNA is TGTGCTAGTGGTAACCCCAAAGGGACAGGGAAAGAGACCCAGTACTTC.

With regard to this clone: The same CDR3 arises from other DNA sequences in this sample as well. The gene calls are TRBV24-1 and TRBJ2-3; 10 positions agree with TRBD1. Germline V gives CDR1 KGHDR, CDR2 SFDVKD. The V segment lost 4 bases and the J segment 3 bases; nucleotides outside the gene matches: 3. The CDR3 extends over 15 amino acids. The CDR3: CATSDPGQGTDTQYF. For the CDR3, the DNA is TGTGCCACCAGTGACCCGGGACAGGGGACAGATACGCAGTATTTT.

This clone was observed a handful of times. The CDR3 protein is CASSSRDYNEQFF. The CDR3 DNA follows: TGTGCCAGCAGCTCGCGGGACTACAATGAGCAGTTCTTC. The chain joins TRBV4-2 to TRBJ2-1, with D maybe TRBD2 (6 bases). Germline values: CDR1 LGHNA, CDR2 YNFKEQ. The CDR3 is made up of 13 amino acids. V lost 5 bases and J lost 3, with 8 bases in between.

The chain joins TRBV6-5 to TRBJ2-3; 10 bases are shared with TRBD2. The V segment lost 7 bases and the J segment 5 bases; nucleotides outside the gene matches: 9. This CDR3 spans 15 amino acids. Germline CDR1 MNHEY, CDR2 SVGAGI. CDR3 loop: CASIFLAGVVDTQYF. Here the CDR3 DNA reads TGTGCCAGCATATTTCTAGCGGGAGTAGTAGATACGCAGTATTTT.

J is TRBJ1-2 and V is TRBV27; weak D call: TRBD1 (5 bases). The germline CDR1 and CDR2 sequences are MNHEY and SMNVEV (reference sequence). V lost 0 bases, J lost 7 bases, and 24 bases lay in between. The CDR3 contains 18 residues. DNA for the CDR3: TGTGCCAGCAGTTTATCCCCCTCGGGGGGGTTCCTTTTGGGTGGCTACACCTTC. Its translation: CASSLSPSGGFLLGGYTF.

This clone was detected once. The rearrangement joins TRBV11-1 to TRBJ1-4, with 7 bases matching TRBD1. The V segment lost 4 bases and the J segment 5 bases; nucleotides outside the gene matches: 7. The CDR3 consists of 15 residues. CDR1 and CDR2 from the germline V gene are SGHAT and FQDESV (reference sequence). The CDR3 DNA follows: TGTGCCAGCAGCTCAGCCGGGACAGTAAATGAAAAACTGTTTTTT. This encodes CASSSAGTVNEKLFF.

This chain links TRBV12-3 or TRBV12-4 with TRBJ2-7; D is unclear. Trimming pared 3 bases from V and 2 bases from J, leaving 8 bases between. The CDR3 is 13 residues long. The CDR3 is CASSLRLTYEQYF. The CDR3 bases are TGTGCCAGCAGTTTGAGGCTGACCTACGAGCAGTACTTC.

The rearrangement links TRBV10-3 to TRBJ2-1; 7 positions agree with TRBD2. Germline V CDR1 and CDR2: ENHRY, SYGVKD. The CDR3 is made up of 15 amino acids. V shed 10 bases and J 6 bases; nucleotides not matched to a gene: 15. The CDR3 sequence: CATTMAAGRGNEQFF. CDR3 DNA: TGTGCCACTACAATGGCCGCAGGGAGGGGCAATGAGCAGTTCTTC.

The chain joins TRBV3-1 (or the pseudogene TRBV3-2) to TRBJ2-1, with D unclear. V gave up 1 base and J gave up 8 bases, with 15 bases separating them. The germline V gene encodes CDR1 LGHDT and CDR2 YNNKEL (reference sequence). The CDR3 covers 15 residues. In DNA, the CDR3 is TGTGCCAGCAGCCAAGCTAGAACGGGTAACGATGAGCAGTTCTTC. Translated, it gives CASSQARTGNDEQFF.

J is TRBJ2-7 and V is TRBV18, with TRBD2 as a possible D gene (5 bases). Trimming removed 5 bases at V and 3 bases at J, with 11 bases between. This CDR3 has 13 amino acids. The germline V gene encodes CDR1 KGHSH and CDR2 LQKENI. As DNA, the CDR3 is TGTGCCAGCTCAACCGGAGAGGGCTACGAGCAGTACTTC. Protein: CASSTGEGYEQYF.

This sequence joins TRBV4-1 and TRBJ2-7; 12 bases are shared with TRBD2. CDR3 length: 16 residues. The ends lost 5 bases at V and 4 bases at J; junction bases unmatched: 9. Germline V lookup: CDR1 MGHRA, CDR2 YSYEKL. In nucleotides, the CDR3 is TGCGCCAGCAGCTCCGGACTAGCGGGAAGTAGGTACGAGCAGTACTTC. It encodes CASSSGLAGSRYEQYF.

The chain carries TRBV7-9 and TRBJ2-1; 10 nucleotides align to TRBD2. J gave up 3 bases and V 4 bases, and 3 bases lay outside the gene matches. The CDR3 sequence is 15 residues long. Germline V gene data show CDR1 as SEHNR and CDR2 as FQNEAQ (reference sequence). The CDR3 region has the DNA TGTGCCAGCAGCTCAGCGGGAGGGCGCTACAATGAGCAGTTCTTC. Its translation: CASSSAGGRYNEQFF.

The gene calls are TRBV29-1 and TRBJ1-1; 7 nucleotides agree with TRBD1. From germline, CDR1 is SQVTM and CDR2 ANQGSEA. CDR3 length: 9 amino acids. V lost 7 bases, J lost 11 bases, and 4 bases stayed unmatched. The CDR3 loop reads CSGQGRAFF. CDR3 coding DNA: TGCAGCGGACAGGGTCGGGCTTTCTTT.

The V gene is TRBV7-2, the J gene TRBJ1-2, with D possibly being TRBD1 (5 bases). V lost 2 bases, J lost 7 bases, and 23 bases lay in between. The germline gives CDR1 SGHTA, CDR2 FQGNSA. The CDR3 sequence is 17 residues long. The CDR3 sequence: CASSLITTAGSGGGYTF. The DNA for the CDR3 is TGTGCCAGCAGCTTAATCACGACAGCCGGTTCGGGTGGTGGCTACACCTTC.

The V gene is TRBV12-3 or TRBV12-4, the J gene TRBJ1-1; TRBD1 matches at 7 bases. The CDR3 runs to 13 residues. After removal of 6 bases from V and 2 bases from J, the junction contained 3 bases not matched to a gene. The DNA of the CDR3 is TGTGCCAGCAGGGGACAGTTCAACACTGAAGCTTTCTTT. Residues: CASRGQFNTEAFF.

The rearrangement joins TRBV5-6 to TRBJ1-1; a possible D gene is TRBD1 (5 bases). The V and J ends lost 0 bases and 4 bases respectively, with 10 bases between them. Germline CDR1 SGHDT, CDR2 YYEEEE. This CDR3 is built from 14 residues. The CDR3 reads CASSLAGRGTEAFF. CDR3 sequence (DNA): TGTGCCAGCAGCTTGGCGGGGAGGGGCACTGAAGCTTTCTTT.

The rearrangement uses TRBV4-1 and TRBJ2-3; 9 nucleotides agree with TRBD1. This CDR3 has 15 amino acids. The V gene end was trimmed by 3 bases and the J gene end by 9 bases; junction bases not matched to a gene: 10. Per germline, CDR1 MGHRA and CDR2 YSYEKL. The CDR3 DNA reads TGCGCCAGCAGCCACTTGGGACAGGGAAGTGCGACGCAGTATTTT. Translation: CASSHLGQGSATQYF.

This rearrangement joins TRBV30 to TRBJ2-3; TRBD2 aligns across 8 bases. Per germline, CDR1 GTSNPN and CDR2 SVGIG (reference sequence). With 1 base clipped from V and 6 bases from J, the junction kept 12 bases outside the gene matches. This CDR3 is 16 amino acids long. The CDR3 is CAWSEPSAGGGDTQYF. The DNA of the CDR3 is TGTGCCTGGAGTGAGCCCAGCGCGGGAGGTGGGGATACGCAGTATTTT.

The gene calls are TRBV2 and TRBJ1-6, with D perhaps TRBD1 (5 bases). The CDR3 extends over 15 amino acids. Germline loops: CDR1 SNHLY, CDR2 FYNNEI. The germline V and J ends were trimmed by 4 bases and 8 bases, with 15 bases remaining between them. CDR3 sequence: CASSVQAGSDSPLHF. The CDR3 DNA reads as TGTGCCAGCAGTGTTCAGGCAGGGTCGGATTCACCCCTCCACTTT.

The chain uses TRBV6-1 and TRBJ2-2; D is unclear. The V end was cut by 2 bases, the J end by 4 bases, with 8 bases between. From germline, CDR1 is MNHNS and CDR2 SASEGT. This CDR3 is 14 amino acids long. The CDR3 nucleotides read TGTGCCAGCAGTGAAATTAGAGGCACCGGGGAGCTGTTTTTT. Amino acid sequence: CASSEIRGTGELFF.

The chain couples TRBV7-2 to TRBJ2-1; the match to TRBD2 covers 11 bases. Per germline, CDR1 SGHTA and CDR2 FQGNSA. The CDR3 totals 16 residues. V gave up 1 base and J gave up 3 bases; unmatched junction bases: 2. CDR3 in amino acids: CASSLVAGGDYNEQFF. CDR3 DNA: TGTGCCAGCAGCTTAGTAGCGGGAGGGGACTACAATGAGCAGTTCTTC.

The V call is TRBV7-9, the J call TRBJ1-5; D gene unclear. Germline-derived CDR1 and CDR2 are SEHNR and FQNEAQ (reference sequence). V gave up 2 bases and J gave up 2 bases, with 7 bases separating them. The CDR3 runs to 14 residues. The CDR3 coding sequence is TGTGCCAGCAGCTTAAGCACAGGCAATCAGCCCCAGCATTTT. Translated: CASSLSTGNQPQHF.

The chain links TRBV3-1 (or the pseudogene TRBV3-2) to TRBJ1-4; 9 nucleotides match TRBD1. Trimming cost V 1 base and J 8 bases; bases outside gene matches: 8. CDR3 length: 16 residues. Germline loops: CDR1 LGHDT, CDR2 YNNKEL (reference sequence). CDR3 residues: CASSQAQQGAGEKLFF. CDR3 nucleotides: TGTGCCAGCAGCCAAGCCCAACAGGGGGCGGGGGAAAAACTGTTTTTT.

The sample holds a few counts of this clone. The chain joins TRBV7-9 to TRBJ2-7; D gene uncertain. CDR3 length: 16 amino acids. The V and J ends lost 1 base and 3 bases respectively, with 16 bases between them. Germline CDR1 is SEHNR and CDR2 is FQNEAQ (reference sequence). CDR3 region: CASSLGGTRRIYEQYF. CDR3 in DNA: TGTGCCAGCAGCTTAGGTGGCACTCGGCGGATCTACGAGCAGTACTTC. Looking up the rest from reference TRBV7-9 and TRBJ2-7 gives the full variable domain: DTGVSQNPRHKITKRGQNVTFRCDPISEHNRLYWYRQTLGQGPEFLTYFQNEAQLEKSRLLSDRFSAERPKGSFSTLEIQRTEQGDSAMYLCASSLGGTRRIYEQYFGPGTRLTVT.

The chain has TRBV10-1 and TRBJ2-5; TRBD2 agrees at 8 bases. The CDR3 runs to 14 residues. V was clipped by 2 bases and J by 6 bases; unmatched bases: 5. Per germline, CDR1 WNHNN and CDR2 SYGVQD (reference sequence). CDR3 in DNA: TGCGCCAGCAGTGAGAGGGTAGCGGGGAAGACCCAGTACTTC. Its protein product is CASSERVAGKTQYF.

V and J are TRBV29-1 and TRBJ2-2; TRBD1 agrees at 10 bases. V was pared by 2 bases and J by 5 bases, with 5 bases of the junction left unmatched. The length of the CDR3 is 15 residues. Germline V gives CDR1 SQVTM, CDR2 ANQGSEA. CDR3 protein: CSVERTGGRTGELFF. The CDR3 coding sequence is TGCAGCGTTGAACGGACAGGGGGTCGGACCGGGGAGCTGTTTTTT.

The chain is built from TRBV9 and TRBJ2-3, with 8 bases matching TRBD2. The germline V gene has CDR1 SGDLS and CDR2 YYNGEE. There are 17 residues in the CDR3. V dropped 0 bases and J dropped 2; count of bases not matched to a gene: 8. CDR3 amino acids: CASSVAGRLANTDTQYF. Written as DNA, the CDR3 is TGTGCCAGCAGCGTAGCTGGGAGACTAGCGAACACAGATACGCAGTATTTT.